The 21 T cell receptor beta chains presented below share a single source sample, sequenced in a study of shared clonotypes between healthy human individuals. TCRdb's table, derived via immunoSEQ multiplex PCR, lists solely in-frame clones and lacks some. The repertoire holds over a million clones, with more than 65% as singletons. The source material was memory CD4+ T cells sorted from blood. As for subset: CD45RA-negative fraction. Receptors were obtained from a man younger than 35 in good health.

The V call is TRBV4-3, the J call TRBJ2-7, with TRBD1 matching over 10 bases. CDR1 and CDR2 (germline): LGHNA, YSLEER. This CDR3 contains 15 residues. Germline trimming cut 1 base from V and 7 bases from J; bases unmatched to any gene: 7. The CDR3 sequence: CASSQAGQGVMEQYF. CDR3 coding DNA: TGCGCCAGCAGCCAAGCAGGACAGGGGGTGATGGAGCAGTACTTC.

V is TRBV19 and J is TRBJ2-1; 15 nucleotides agree with TRBD2. CDR1 is LNHDA and CDR2 is SQIVND in the germline V gene (reference sequence). J gave up 9 bases and V 1 base, and 1 base lay outside the gene matches. CDR3 length equals 15 residues. The CDR3 loop is CASSIGTSGRAEQFF. The CDR3 coding sequence is TGTGCCAGTAGTATAGGGACTAGCGGGAGGGCTGAGCAGTTCTTC.

The CDR3 DNA reads TGTGCCAGCAGCTCCGGGTCCTTAGAGACCCAGTACTTC. Translating it yields CASSSGSLETQYF. The chain joins TRBV7-6 to TRBJ2-5; D gene uncertain. The length of the CDR3 is 13 residues. CDR1 and CDR2 (germline): SGHVS, FNYEAQ. V shed 4 bases and J shed 4 bases, with 10 bases lying between them.

Of note for this clone: In the same sample, other DNA sequences code for this CDR3. The rearrangement uses TRBV5-1 and TRBJ1-6; 7 bases are a match to TRBD1. V lost 0 bases, J lost 5 bases, and 2 bases stayed unmatched. Germline lookup yields CDR1 SGHRS and CDR2 YFSETQ. The CDR3 is 15 residues long. Written as DNA, the CDR3 is TGCGCCAGCAGCTTGGGACAGGGTAATAATTCACCCCTCCACTTT. It specifies CASSLGQGNNSPLHF.

This chain links TRBV9 with TRBJ2-3; D is uncertain. The CDR3 has 14 amino acids. Trimming left V 0 bases short and J 2 bases short, with 7 bases between. The germline gives CDR1 SGDLS, CDR2 YYNGEE. The CDR3 protein is CASSVAVFTDTQYF. In nucleotides, the CDR3 is TGTGCCAGCAGCGTAGCGGTGTTCACAGATACGCAGTATTTT.

The V gene is TRBV28, the J gene TRBJ1-4; D unresolved. The CDR3 sequence is 14 residues long. Germline CDR1 MDHEN, CDR2 SYDVKM. Trimming removed 8 bases from V and 7 bases from J, with 17 bases in between. The CDR3 DNA reads as TGTGCCAGCTCCACCCCGGGTGGCGGTGAAAAACTGTTTTTT. Amino acid sequence: CASSTPGGGEKLFF.

The V call is TRBV2, the J call TRBJ1-5; D unresolved. The germline V gene has CDR1 SNHLY and CDR2 FYNNEI. Trimming removed 8 bases at V and 0 bases at J, with 8 bases between. This CDR3 has 13 residues. CDR3 protein: CASQDLSNQPQHF. DNA for the CDR3: TGTGCCAGCCAGGACCTTAGCAATCAGCCCCAGCATTTT.

The chain is built from TRBV19 and TRBJ2-2, with D uncertain. CDR1 and CDR2 (germline): LNHDA, SQIVND (reference sequence). Trimming left V 9 bases short and J 1 base short, with 9 bases between. CDR3 size: 13 residues. CDR3 amino acids: CASLGRNTGELFF. CDR3 coding DNA: TGTGCCAGCCTTGGACGGAACACCGGGGAGCTGTTTTTT.

The chain uses TRBV19 and TRBJ1-5, with unresolved D. Trimming removed 7 bases from V and 1 base from J, with 14 bases in between. This CDR3 contains 15 residues. Germline V gives CDR1 LNHDA, CDR2 SQIVND (reference sequence). CDR3 DNA: TGTGCCAGTAAAGGGCAGGCCCAGAGCAATCAGCCCCAGCATTTT. Amino acid sequence: CASKGQAQSNQPQHF.

This clone was seen once. The chain employs TRBV6-5 and TRBJ1-4; the D is unclear. The CDR3 has 14 amino acids. Deletions cut 6 bases from V and 7 bases from J, with 15 bases between. CDR1 MNHEY and CDR2 SVGAGI come from the germline V gene. The CDR3 DNA is TGTGCCAGCAGCGCTCCGGGAAGGTCTGAAAAACTGTTTTTT. Protein sequence: CASSAPGRSEKLFF.

On this clone itself: Other DNA sequences within the sample encode an identical CDR3. The rearrangement joins TRBV4-3 to TRBJ1-5; D ambiguous. CDR3 length: 14 residues. The V and J ends lost 0 bases and 4 bases respectively, with 7 bases between them. The germline gives CDR1 LGHNA, CDR2 YSLEER. The chain's CDR3 is CASSQDMGNQPQHF. The DNA for the CDR3 is TGCGCCAGCAGCCAAGATATGGGAAATCAGCCCCAGCATTTT.

The rearrangement joins TRBV5-8 to TRBJ1-6; TRBD1 might be the D (6 bases). This CDR3 is 17 amino acids long. Germline CDR1 SGHTS, CDR2 YDEGEE. V was cut by 4 bases and J by 6 bases, with 20 bases left in between. The CDR3 DNA reads TGTGCCAGCAGCCGGATTCGATCCAGGGGCGGTAATTCACCCCTCCACTTT. Amino acids: CASSRIRSRGGNSPLHF.

V usage is TRBV7-9 and J usage is TRBJ2-5; TRBD1 aligns across 8 bases. CDR1 is SEHNR and CDR2 is FQNEAQ in the germline V gene (reference sequence). V gave up 0 bases and J gave up 4 bases; unmatched junction bases: 7. This CDR3 is built from 16 residues. CDR3 DNA sequence: TGTGCCAGCAGCTTAGCTACCGGGACAGGATCAGAGACCCAGTACTTC. It is translated as CASSLATGTGSETQYF.

V usage is TRBV30 and J usage is TRBJ1-2, with D maybe TRBD1 (5 bases). Trimming cost V 1 base and J 4 bases, with 13 bases left between them. The CDR3 is 14 residues long. The germline CDR1 and CDR2 sequences are GTSNPN and SVGIG (reference sequence). CDR3 protein: CAWSGATGGYGYTF. Written as DNA, the CDR3 is TGTGCCTGGAGTGGGGCCACGGGGGGCTATGGCTACACCTTC.

This clone has only a few counts. This chain uses TRBV12-5 with TRBJ2-3; weak D call: TRBD1 (5 bases). V lost 9 bases to trimming and J lost 2 bases, with 18 bases between them. The CDR3 loop spans 15 amino acids. Germline CDR1 and CDR2: LGHNT and FRNRAP. DNA of the CDR3: TGTGCTAGCCTACTGTGGGGCAGCTTCACAGATACGCAGTATTTT. Translated, it gives CASLLWGSFTDTQYF.

The chain recombines TRBV25-1 with TRBJ2-3; TRBD2 aligns across 10 bases. With 2 bases clipped from V and 4 bases from J, the junction kept 6 bases outside the gene matches. Germline V gene sequence: CDR1 MGHDK, CDR2 SYGVNS. The CDR3 runs 16 residues. The CDR3 region is CASSEISGGAPDTQYF. In DNA, the CDR3 is TGTGCCAGCAGTGAAATAAGCGGGGGGGCACCAGATACGCAGTATTTT.

A remark on this clone: An end of the junction differs from the germline gene, which may be a read error. The chain has TRBV7-2 and TRBJ2-1; 8 nucleotides agree with TRBD1. Germline-derived CDR1 and CDR2 are SGHTA and FQGNSA. CDR3 size: 16 residues. CDR3 protein: CASSFPGQGSSNGQFF. CDR3 sequence (DNA): TGTGCCAGCAGCTTTCCCGGACAGGGATCCAGCAATGGGCAGTTCTTC.

The chain joins TRBV7-9 to TRBJ1-2; 7 bases fit TRBD1. The trim removed 5 bases at V and 6 bases at J, leaving 6 bases unmatched. The CDR3 is 13 amino acids. Per germline, CDR1 SEHNR and CDR2 FQNEAQ (reference sequence). For the CDR3, the DNA is TGTGCCAGCAGCAAACTGCAGGGGGATGGCTACACCTTC. This encodes CASSKLQGDGYTF.

Only a few counts were recorded for this clone. The rearrangement joins TRBV10-3 to TRBJ2-3, with TRBD1 matching 10 bases. Germline loops: CDR1 ENHRY, CDR2 SYGVKD. The CDR3 is 13 residues long. CDR3: CAAGTGDTDTQYF. The DNA for the CDR3 is TGTGCGGCCGGGACAGGGGACACAGATACGCAGTATTTT.

This clone has at least ten counts. The chain recombines TRBV10-2 with TRBJ2-5; D may be TRBD1 or TRBD2 (5 bases each). The V gene's germline CDR1 is WSHSY and CDR2 SAAADI. V was trimmed by 8 bases and J by 2 bases, leaving 27 bases between them. The CDR3 is 18 amino acids. The CDR3 region is CASRGAPGRNPEQETQYF. CDR3 coding DNA: TGCGCCAGCCGGGGCGCTCCGGGGCGTAATCCCGAACAAGAGACCCAGTACTTC.

This clone was seen ten or more times. This chain joins TRBV5-5 and TRBJ1-6; tentative D call: TRBD1 (5 bases). The CDR3 length is 16 residues. Germline V gene lookup returns CDR1 SGHKS and CDR2 YYEKEE (reference sequence). V lost 0 bases and J 6 bases, leaving 13 bases between the germline ends. CDR3 bases: TGTGCCAGCAGCTTGGCGCAGGGTGCTAGTAATTCACCCCTCCACTTT. Translation gives CASSLAQGASNSPLHF.